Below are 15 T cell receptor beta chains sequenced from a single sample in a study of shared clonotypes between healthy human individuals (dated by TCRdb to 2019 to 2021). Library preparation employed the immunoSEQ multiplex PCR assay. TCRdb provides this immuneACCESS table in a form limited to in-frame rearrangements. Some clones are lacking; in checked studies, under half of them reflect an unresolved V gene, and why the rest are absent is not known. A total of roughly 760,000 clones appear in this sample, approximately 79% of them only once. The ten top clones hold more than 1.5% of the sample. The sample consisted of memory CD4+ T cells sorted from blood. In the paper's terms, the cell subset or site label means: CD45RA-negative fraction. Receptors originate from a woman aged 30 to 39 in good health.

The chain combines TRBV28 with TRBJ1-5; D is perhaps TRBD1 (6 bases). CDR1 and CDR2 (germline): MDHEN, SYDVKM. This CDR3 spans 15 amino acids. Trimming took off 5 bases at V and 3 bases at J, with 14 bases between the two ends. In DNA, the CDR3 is TGTGCCAGCAGTCTTAGAACAGGGACCAATCAGCCCCAGCATTTT. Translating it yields CASSLRTGTNQPQHF.

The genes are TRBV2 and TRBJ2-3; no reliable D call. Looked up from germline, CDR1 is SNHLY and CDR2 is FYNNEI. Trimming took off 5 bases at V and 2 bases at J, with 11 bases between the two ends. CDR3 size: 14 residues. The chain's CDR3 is CASSREQLTDTQYF. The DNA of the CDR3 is TGTGCCAGCAGTAGGGAACAACTCACAGATACGCAGTATTTT.

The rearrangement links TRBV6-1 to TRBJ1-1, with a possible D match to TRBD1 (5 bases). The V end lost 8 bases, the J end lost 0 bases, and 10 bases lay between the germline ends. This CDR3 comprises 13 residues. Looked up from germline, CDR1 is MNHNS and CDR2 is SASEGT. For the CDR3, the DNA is TGTGCCAGCTTAAAGACAGTGAACACTGAAGCTTTCTTT. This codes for CASLKTVNTEAFF.

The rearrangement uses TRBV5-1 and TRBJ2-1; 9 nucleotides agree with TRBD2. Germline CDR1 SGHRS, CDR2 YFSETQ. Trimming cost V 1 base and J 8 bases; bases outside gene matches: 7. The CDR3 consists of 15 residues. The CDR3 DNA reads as TGCGCCAGCAGCTTGTTAGCGGGAGAAGCCCATGAGCAGTTCTTC. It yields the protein CASSLLAGEAHEQFF.

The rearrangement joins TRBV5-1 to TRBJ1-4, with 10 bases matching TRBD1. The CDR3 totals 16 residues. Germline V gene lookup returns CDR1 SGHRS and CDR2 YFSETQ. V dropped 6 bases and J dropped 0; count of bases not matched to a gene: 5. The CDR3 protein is CASTGTGVATNEKLFF. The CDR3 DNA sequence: TGCGCCAGCACCGGGACAGGGGTTGCAACTAATGAAAAACTGTTTTTT. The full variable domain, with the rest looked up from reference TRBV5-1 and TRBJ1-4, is KAGVTQTPRYLIKTRGQQVTLSCSPISGHRSVSWYQQTPGQGLQFLFEYFSETQRNKGNFPGRFSGRQFSNSRSEMNVSTLELGDSALYLCASTGTGVATNEKLFFGSGTQLSVL.

CDR3 sequence reads: CAWSVSAASNQPQHF. The DNA for the CDR3 is TGTGCCTGGAGTGTATCGGCAGCTAGCAATCAGCCCCAGCATTTT. J is TRBJ1-5 and V is TRBV30; D not resolved. Trimming shortened V by 0 bases and J by 0 bases, and 9 bases separated the two germline ends. This CDR3 contains 15 residues. CDR1 and CDR2 (germline): GTSNPN, SVGIG (reference sequence). Variable domain in full (rest from reference TRBV30 and TRBJ1-5): SQTIHQWPATLVQPVGSPLSLECTVEGTSNPNLYWYRQAAGRGLQLLFYSVGIGQISSEVPQNLSASRPQDRQFILSSKKLLLSDSGFYLCAWSVSAASNQPQHFGDGTRLSIL.

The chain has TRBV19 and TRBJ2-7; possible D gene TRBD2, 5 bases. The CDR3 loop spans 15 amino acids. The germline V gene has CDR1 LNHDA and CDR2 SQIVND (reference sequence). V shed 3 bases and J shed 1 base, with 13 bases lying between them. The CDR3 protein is CASSIKDGGSYEQYF. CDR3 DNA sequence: TGTGCCAGTAGTATCAAAGACGGAGGATCCTACGAGCAGTACTTC.

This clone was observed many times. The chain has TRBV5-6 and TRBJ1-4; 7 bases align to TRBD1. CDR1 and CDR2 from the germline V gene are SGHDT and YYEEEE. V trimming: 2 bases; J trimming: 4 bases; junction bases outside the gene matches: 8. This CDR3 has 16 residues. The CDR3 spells CASSFTQGLLNEKLFF. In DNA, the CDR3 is TGTGCCAGCAGCTTCACACAGGGGCTACTTAATGAAAAACTGTTTTTT.

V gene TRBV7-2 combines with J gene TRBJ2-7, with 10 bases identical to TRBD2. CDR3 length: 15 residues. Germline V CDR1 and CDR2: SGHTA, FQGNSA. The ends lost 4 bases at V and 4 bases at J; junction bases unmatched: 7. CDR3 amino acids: CASSSPGLAIYEQYF. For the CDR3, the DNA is TGTGCCAGCAGCTCGCCGGGACTAGCGATATACGAGCAGTACTTC. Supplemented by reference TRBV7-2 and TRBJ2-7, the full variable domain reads GAGVSQSPSNKVTEKGKDVELRCDPISGHTALYWYRQSLGQGLEFLIYFQGNSAPDKSGLPSDRFSAERTGGSVSTLTIQRTQQEDSAVYLCASSSPGLAIYEQYFGPGTRLTVT.

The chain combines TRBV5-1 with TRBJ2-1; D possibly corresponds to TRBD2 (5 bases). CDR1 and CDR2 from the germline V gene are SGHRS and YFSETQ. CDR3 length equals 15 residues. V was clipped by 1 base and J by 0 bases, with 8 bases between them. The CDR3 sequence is CASSLREGSYNEQFF. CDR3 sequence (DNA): TGCGCCAGCAGCTTGCGAGAGGGCTCCTACAATGAGCAGTTCTTC.

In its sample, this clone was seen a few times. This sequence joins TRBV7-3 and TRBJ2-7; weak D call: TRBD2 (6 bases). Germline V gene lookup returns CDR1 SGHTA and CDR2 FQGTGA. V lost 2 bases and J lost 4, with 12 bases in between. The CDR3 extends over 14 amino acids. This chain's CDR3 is CASSLGGGTYEQYF. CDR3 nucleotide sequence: TGTGCCAGCAGCTTAGGTGGCGGGACGTACGAGCAGTACTTC.

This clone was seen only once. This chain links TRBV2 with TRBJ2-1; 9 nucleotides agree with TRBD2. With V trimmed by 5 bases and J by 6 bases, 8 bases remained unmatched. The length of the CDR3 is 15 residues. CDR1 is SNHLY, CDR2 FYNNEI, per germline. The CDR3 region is CASSSPSGTGNEQFF. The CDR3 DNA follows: TGTGCCAGCAGTAGCCCTAGCGGGACCGGCAATGAGCAGTTCTTC.

CDR3 amino acids: CASIQTGGNYGYTF. The DNA of the CDR3 is TGTGCCAGCATCCAGACAGGGGGCAACTATGGCTACACCTTC. This sequence joins TRBV6-1 and TRBJ1-2; 10 nucleotides line up with TRBD1. V shed 7 bases and J 2 bases; nucleotides not matched to a gene: 4. The CDR3 loop spans 14 amino acids. CDR1 is MNHNS and CDR2 is SASEGT in the germline V gene.

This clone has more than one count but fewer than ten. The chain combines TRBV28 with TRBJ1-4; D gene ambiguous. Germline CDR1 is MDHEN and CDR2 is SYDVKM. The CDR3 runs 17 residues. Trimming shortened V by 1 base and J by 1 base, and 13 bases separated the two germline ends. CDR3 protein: CASSLYGLGRTNEKLFF. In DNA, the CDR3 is TGTGCCAGCAGTTTATATGGTCTCGGGCGAACTAATGAAAAACTGTTTTTT.

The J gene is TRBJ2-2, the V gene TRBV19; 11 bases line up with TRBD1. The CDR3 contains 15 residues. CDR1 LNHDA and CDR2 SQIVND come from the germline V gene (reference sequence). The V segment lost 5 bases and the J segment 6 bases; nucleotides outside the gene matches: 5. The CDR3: CASSPRGQGAGELFF. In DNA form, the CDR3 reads TGTGCCAGTAGTCCTCGGGGACAGGGGGCCGGGGAGCTGTTTTTT. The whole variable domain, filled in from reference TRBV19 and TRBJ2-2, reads DGGITQSPKYLFRKEGQNVTLSCEQNLNHDAMYWYRQDPGQGLRLIYYSQIVNDFQKGDIAEGYSVSREKKESFPLTVTSAQKNPTAFYLCASSPRGQGAGELFFGEGSRLTVL.